The 6 T cell receptor beta chains presented below share a single source sample, sequenced in a study of blood T cell repertoires in COVID-19. The method was immunoSEQ multiplex PCR; TCRdb's version includes in-frame clones alone and lacks a portion of them. The sample lists about 280,000 clones; 88% were seen once. Sequencing used peripheral blood. The receptors originated from a man younger than 35 with active or convalescent COVID-19.

This clone has a single count. The chain couples TRBV27 to TRBJ1-4; 9 bases line up with TRBD1. With 5 bases clipped from V and 5 bases from J, the junction kept 3 bases outside the gene matches. Germline V gene sequence: CDR1 MNHEY, CDR2 SMNVEV (reference sequence). The CDR3 is 14 amino acids. The chain's CDR3 is CASSPTGGNEKLFF. The CDR3, as DNA: TGTGCCAGCAGTCCGACAGGGGGGAATGAAAAACTGTTTTTT.

In DNA form, the CDR3 reads TGCGCCAGCAGCCACCCCTACTCCTATAATTCACCCCTCCACTTT. This gives the protein CASSHPYSYNSPLHF. V gene TRBV4-1 combines with J gene TRBJ1-6; no firm D call. Germline V lookup: CDR1 MGHRA, CDR2 YSYEKL. Trimming pared 3 bases from V and 0 bases from J, leaving 6 bases between. CDR3 length: 15 residues.

This clone was picked up many times. The V gene is TRBV6-2 or TRBV6-3, the J gene TRBJ1-4; 9 nucleotides line up with TRBD1. There are 15 residues in the CDR3. V lost 5 bases to trimming and J lost 8 bases; unmatched junction nucleotides: 9. From germline, CDR1 is MNHEY and CDR2 SVGEGT. CDR3 in amino acids: CASSPSPDRGEKLFF. The CDR3, as DNA: TGTGCCAGCAGTCCCTCCCCGGACAGGGGCGAAAAACTGTTTTTT.

The chain uses TRBV28 and TRBJ1-1; no definite D call. CDR3 size: 13 residues. CDR1 is MDHEN, CDR2 SYDVKM, per germline. The V end was cut by 7 bases, the J end by 6 bases, with 15 bases between. The CDR3 DNA reads as TGTGCCAGCACCGAGCCGCGAAGAGCTGAAGCTTTCTTT. It yields the protein CASTEPRRAEAFF.

This chain connects TRBV25-1 to TRBJ1-1, with D perhaps TRBD1 (5 bases). Germline CDR1 is MGHDK and CDR2 is SYGVNS. The CDR3 is 13 residues long. V was pared by 1 base and J by 8 bases, with 11 bases between. Here the CDR3 reads CASSEFIGVEAFF. For the CDR3, the DNA is TGTGCCAGCAGTGAATTCATAGGGGTGGAAGCTTTCTTT.

This clone was observed a single time. The V gene is TRBV7-8, the J gene TRBJ1-6, with D possibly matching TRBD1 (5 bases). Germline assignment: CDR1 SGHVS and CDR2 FQNEAQ. This CDR3 is 18 amino acids long. The germline V and J ends were trimmed by 3 bases and 0 bases, with 15 bases remaining between them. Written as DNA, the CDR3 is TGTGCCAGCAGCTTTCGAGACAGTCTAAGCTCCTATAATTCACCCCTCCACTTT. Translated, it gives CASSFRDSLSSYNSPLHF.